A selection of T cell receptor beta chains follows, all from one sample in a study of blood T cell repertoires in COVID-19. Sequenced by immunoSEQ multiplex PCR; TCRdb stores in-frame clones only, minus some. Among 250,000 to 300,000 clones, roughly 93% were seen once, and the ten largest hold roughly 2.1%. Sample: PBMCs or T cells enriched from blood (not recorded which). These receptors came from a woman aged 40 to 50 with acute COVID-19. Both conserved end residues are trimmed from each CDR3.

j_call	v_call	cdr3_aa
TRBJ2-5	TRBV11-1	ASSLNSGYQETQY
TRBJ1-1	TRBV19	ASSNAGGTEAF
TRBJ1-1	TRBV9	ASTPQQGAYTEAF
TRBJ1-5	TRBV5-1	ASSPDRGINQPQH
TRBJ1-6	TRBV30	AWGGQGNSPLH
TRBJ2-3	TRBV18	ASSLDLGTDTQY
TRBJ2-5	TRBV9	ASSTTDSPGTQY
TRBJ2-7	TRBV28	ASRGAGGIYEQY
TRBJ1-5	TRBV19	ASSLGQGGYQPQH
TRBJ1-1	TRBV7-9	ASSLRDRGPYTEAF
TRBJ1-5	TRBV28	ASSPRDRHNQPQH
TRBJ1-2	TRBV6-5	ASSVREPFDGYT
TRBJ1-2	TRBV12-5	ASGLVTGTAPIYGYT
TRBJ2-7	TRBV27	ASGTGGYEQY
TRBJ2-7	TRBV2	ASSDPTGGKDEQY
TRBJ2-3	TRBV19	ASSIRRGVSTDTQY
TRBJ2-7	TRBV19	ASTASDSPYEQY
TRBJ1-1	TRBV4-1	ASSQDGHMNTEAF
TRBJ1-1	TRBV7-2	ASSTTRGASEAF
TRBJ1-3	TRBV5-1	ASSQVGDSGNTIY
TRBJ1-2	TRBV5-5	ASSLFQEPYGYT
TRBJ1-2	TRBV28	ASSFGSNYGYT
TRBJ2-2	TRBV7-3	ASSPPPGLAGGTGELF
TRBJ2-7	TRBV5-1	ASSPLVGGTGVYEQY
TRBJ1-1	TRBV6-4	ASSSPGAGAF
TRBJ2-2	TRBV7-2	ASSWDRVGTGELF
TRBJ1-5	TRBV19	ASSMNGGLFNQPQH
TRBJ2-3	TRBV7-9	ASSSTGLAGTDTQY
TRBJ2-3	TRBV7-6	ASSLGERNTDTQY
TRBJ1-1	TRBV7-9	ASSPAGGLNTEAF
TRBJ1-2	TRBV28	ASSPGNYGYT
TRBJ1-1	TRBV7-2	ASSLSPGLIFVAF
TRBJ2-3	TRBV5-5	ASSLMAGGFSTDTQY
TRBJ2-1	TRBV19	ASSETGTGINEQF
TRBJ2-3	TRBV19	ASSASGRARDTQY
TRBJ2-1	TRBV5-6	ASSSGGPSYNEQF
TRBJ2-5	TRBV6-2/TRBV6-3	ASSYRGGRPGGQY
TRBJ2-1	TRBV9	ASSAEGAYNEQF
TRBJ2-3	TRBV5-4	ASSLSIVSTDTQY
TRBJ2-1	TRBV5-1	ASSFGAGAYNEQF
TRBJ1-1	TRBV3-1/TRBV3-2	ASSQANSEAF
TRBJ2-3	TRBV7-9	ASRRDRGGTDTQY
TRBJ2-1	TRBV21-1	ASSKGGQGGDEQF
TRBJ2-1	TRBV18	ASSPPGTGNEQF
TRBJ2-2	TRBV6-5	ASISSGGYTGELF